This TCR beta chain was profiled in a study of OX40 agonist ivuxolimab in advanced cancers. Overall study: Patients assigned to dose escalation were diagnosed with hepatocellular carcinoma, melanoma, renal cell or head and neck cancer.

Some clones are missing from TCRdb's copy, which holds only in-frame ones; the method was immunoSEQ multiplex PCR. The data contain some 55,000 clones, about four fifths of them seen just once; the ten biggest clones take up around 2.5%. This sequence was found in an adult with an advanced solid tumor such as melanoma, head and neck, liver or kidney cancer. Here the sequenced sample was CD4+ or CD8+ T cells sorted from blood, taken in a trial of the OX40 agonist ivuxolimab.

The CDR3 region is CASSLVGGVSTDTQYF. DNA of the CDR3: TGTGCCAGCAGCTTAGTCGGCGGGGTCAGCACAGATACGCAGTATTTT. The chain employs TRBV7-2 and TRBJ2-3, with D possibly being TRBD2 (6 bases). V lost 1 base, J lost 0 bases, and 11 bases lay in between. The CDR3 is 16 residues long. CDR1 is SGHTA, CDR2 FQGNSA, per germline.